The source of this T cell receptor beta chain is a study of Ad26.COV2.S vaccination and SARS-CoV-2 variants. About the study: Ad26.COV2.S was injected intramuscularly once or twice, 56 days apart.

The CDR3 covers 14 residues. Germline assignment: CDR1 SNHLY and CDR2 FYNNEI. The J segment lost 2 bases and the V segment lost 5 bases, leaving 5 bases of the junction unmatched. Treatment meaning: about 20 received Ad26.COV2.S at low or high dose, single or two shots; about 5 received placebo; per-sample allocation not given. The samples were gathered on day 63 after the first injection of vaccine or placebo. TCRdb keeps only in-frame clones here, not all; method: immunoSEQ multiplex PCR. The sample includes about 470,000 clones, less than 95% of them seen just once. The gene calls are TRBV2 and TRBJ2-5, with TRBD1 matching over 7 bases. Sequences were derived from peripheral blood, sampled in a trial of Ad26.COV2.S vaccine versus placebo. The receptor comes from a person between 18 and 60 years old who received the Ad26.COV2.S COVID-19 vaccine or a placebo. In DNA, the CDR3 is TGTGCCAGCAGTATGGGACAGAAACAAGAGACCCAGTACTTC. This encodes CASSMGQKQETQYF.